One and the same sample provided the 3 T cell receptor beta chains below, sequenced in a study of breast tumors, draining lymph nodes, adjacent tissues. TCRdb re-derived calls from the multiplex PCR reads in MiXCR, one entry per CDR3 protein. The repertoire holds around 170,000 distinct CDR3 sequences, approximately 30% seen once, with around 4% in the top ten. Axillary draining lymph nodes of breast cancer patients supplied the node samples. The sample was axillary lymph node tissue. The source is a female donor with breast cancer. Some clones in this sample may be carry-over from other donors' samples.

Turning to this clonotype: A clone one base away is much larger, so this may be a read error. This rearrangement joins TRBV5-4 to TRBJ2-7, with 7 bases aligning to TRBD1. The CDR3 spans 14 residues. Germline V gene sequence: CDR1 SGHNT, CDR2 YYREEE (reference sequence). The ends lost 4 bases at V and 2 bases at J; junction bases unmatched: 6. The chain's CDR3 is CASSLGTDAYEQYF. The CDR3 DNA is TGTGCCAGCAGCCTAGGGACAGACGCCTACGAGCAGTACTTC.

A word on this clonotype: It may be a read error: a sequence one base away is much more abundant. The CDR3 bases are TGTGCCACCCAAGCGGCAGGGATCTATGGCTACACCTTC. Amino acid sequence: CATQAAGIYGYTF. The rearrangement joins TRBV6-5 to TRBJ1-2, with TRBD1 as a possible D gene (5 bases). Germline CDR1 is MNHEY and CDR2 is SVGAGI. Deletions cut 10 bases from V and 4 bases from J, with 16 bases between. The CDR3 runs to 13 residues.

Note on this clonotype: One end of the junction does not line up with germline, which may come from a read error. The chain is built from TRBV11-2 and TRBJ2-7; D unclear. CDR1 SGHAT and CDR2 FQNNGV come from the germline V gene. CDR3 length: 13 amino acids. The CDR3 nucleotides read TGTGCCAGCAGCTTAGGGGCGTCCTACGGGCAGCACTTC. It specifies CASSLGASYGQHF.